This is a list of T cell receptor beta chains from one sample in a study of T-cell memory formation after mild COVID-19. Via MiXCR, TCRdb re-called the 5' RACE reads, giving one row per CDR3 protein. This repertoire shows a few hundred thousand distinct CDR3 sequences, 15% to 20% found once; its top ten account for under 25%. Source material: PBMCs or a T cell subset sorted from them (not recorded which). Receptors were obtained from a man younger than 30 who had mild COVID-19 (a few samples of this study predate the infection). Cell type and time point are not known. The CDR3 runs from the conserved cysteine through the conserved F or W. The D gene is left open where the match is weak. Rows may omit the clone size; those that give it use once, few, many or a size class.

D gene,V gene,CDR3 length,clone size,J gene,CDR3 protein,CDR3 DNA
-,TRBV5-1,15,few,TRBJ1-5,CASSYSPGSNQPQHF,TGCGCCAGCAGCTATAGTCCGGGGAGCAATCAGCCCCAGCATTTT
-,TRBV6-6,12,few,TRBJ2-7,CASSTGHSEQYF,TGTGCCAGTAGCACGGGACATTCCGAGCAGTACTTC
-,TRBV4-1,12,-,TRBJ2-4,CASSQDVGIQYF,TGCGCCAGCAGCCAAGATGTGGGCATTCAGTACTTC
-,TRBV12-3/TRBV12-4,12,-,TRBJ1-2,CASSSGFGGYTF,TGTGCCAGCAGCTCAGGGTTCGGAGGCTACACCTTC
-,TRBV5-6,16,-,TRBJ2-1,CASSLFRGRYDNEQFF,TGTGCCAGCAGCTTGTTCCGGGGGCGATACGACAATGAGCAGTTCTTC
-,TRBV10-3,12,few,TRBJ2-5,CAIGGLQETQYF,TGTGCCATTGGCGGGCTTCAAGAGACCCAGTACTTC
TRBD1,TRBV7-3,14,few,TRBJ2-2,CASSPTGTDGELFF,TGTGCCAGCAGCCCAACAGGGACAGACGGGGAGCTGTTTTTT
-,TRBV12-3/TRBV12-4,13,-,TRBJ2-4,CASSFGAQNIQYF,TGTGCCAGCAGTTTCGGGGCACAAAACATTCAGTACTTC
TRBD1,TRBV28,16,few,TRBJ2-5,CASSLPRTGGAETQYF,TGTGCCAGCAGTTTACCCCGGACAGGGGGCGCGGAGACCCAGTACTTC
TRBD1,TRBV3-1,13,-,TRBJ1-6,CASSQTGGTPLHF,TGTGCCAGCAGCCAGACAGGGGGCACACCCCTCCACTTT
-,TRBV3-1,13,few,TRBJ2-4,CASSHAPVGIQYF,TGTGCCAGCAGCCACGCTCCCGTGGGCATTCAGTACTTC
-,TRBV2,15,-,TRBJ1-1,CASSDSVGGWTEAFF,TGTGCCAGCAGTGATAGCGTCGGGGGCTGGACTGAAGCTTTCTTT
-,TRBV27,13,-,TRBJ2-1,CASSLRVRAEQFF,TGTGCCAGCAGTTTAAGGGTGAGGGCTGAGCAGTTCTTC
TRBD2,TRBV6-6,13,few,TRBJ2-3,CATGGAPTDTQYF,TGTGCCACGGGGGGGGCGCCCACAGATACGCAGTATTTT
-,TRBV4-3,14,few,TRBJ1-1,CASSQDSLNTEAFF,TGCGCCAGCAGCCAAGACAGTTTGAACACTGAAGCTTTCTTT
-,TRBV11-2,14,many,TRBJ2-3,CASSLASPKDTQYF,TGTGCCAGCAGCTTAGCGTCGCCTAAAGATACGCAGTATTTT
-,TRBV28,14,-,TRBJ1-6,CASRPTILSSPLHF,TGTGCCAGCAGACCGACGATCCTTAGTTCACCCCTCCACTTT
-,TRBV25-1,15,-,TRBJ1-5,CASSWGGSPNQPQHF,TGTGCCAGCAGCTGGGGAGGGTCGCCGAATCAGCCCCAGCATTTT
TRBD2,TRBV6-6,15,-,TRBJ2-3,CASIPPSGSTDTQYF,TGTGCCAGCATACCGCCTAGCGGAAGCACAGATACGCAGTATTTT
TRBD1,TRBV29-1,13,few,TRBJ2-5,CSADRGLEETQYF,TGCAGCGCTGACAGGGGGCTAGAAGAGACCCAGTACTTC
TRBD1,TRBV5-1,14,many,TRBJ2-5,CASSEGQGQETQYF,TGCGCCAGCAGCGAGGGACAGGGACAAGAGACCCAGTACTTC
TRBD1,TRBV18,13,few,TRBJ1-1,CASWGQMNTEAFF,TGTGCCAGCTGGGGACAGATGAACACTGAAGCTTTCTTT
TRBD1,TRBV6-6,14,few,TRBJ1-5,CASSGGTGVQPQHF,TGTGCCAGCAGTGGAGGGACAGGGGTTCAGCCCCAGCATTTT
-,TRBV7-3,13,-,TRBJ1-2,CASSSEAGYGYTF,TGTGCCAGCAGCTCAGAGGCAGGGTATGGCTACACCTTC
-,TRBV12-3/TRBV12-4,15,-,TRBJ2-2,CSSTPGGSSTGELFF,TGTTCCAGCACCCCAGGGGGGTCGAGTACCGGGGAGCTGTTTTTT
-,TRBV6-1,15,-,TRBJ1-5,CASTTGYRGNQPQHF,TGTGCCAGCACCACGGGGTATCGGGGCAATCAGCCCCAGCATTTT
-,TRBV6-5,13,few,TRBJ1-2,CASSYSAGYGYTF,TGTGCCAGCAGTTACTCCGCAGGGTATGGCTACACCTTC
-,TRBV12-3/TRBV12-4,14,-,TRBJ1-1,CASSKGRMNTEAFF,TGTGCCAGCAGCAAGGGACGGATGAACACTGAAGCTTTCTTT